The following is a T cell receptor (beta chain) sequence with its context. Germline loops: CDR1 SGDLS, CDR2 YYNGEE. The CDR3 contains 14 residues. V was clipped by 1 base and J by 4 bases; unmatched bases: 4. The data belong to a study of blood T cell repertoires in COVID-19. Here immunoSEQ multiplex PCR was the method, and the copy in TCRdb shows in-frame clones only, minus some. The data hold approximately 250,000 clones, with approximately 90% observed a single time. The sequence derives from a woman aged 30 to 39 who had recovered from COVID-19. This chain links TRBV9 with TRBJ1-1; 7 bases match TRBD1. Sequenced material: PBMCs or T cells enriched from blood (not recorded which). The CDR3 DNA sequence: TGTGCCAGCAGCGTAAATAGGGGGCCCACTGAAGCTTTCTTT. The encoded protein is CASSVNRGPTEAFF.